This entry is about one T cell receptor beta chain. The sample comes from a study of T cell changes during pregnancy in multiple sclerosis. Assay used: immunoSEQ multiplex PCR; TCRdb lists only in-frame clones, some missing. This sample carries tens of thousands of clones, 85% to 90% of them seen once, and the ten largest clones take 0.6% to 0.8%. The sample here was CD4+ T cells from peripheral blood mononuclear cells, taken in the first trimester of pregnancy. This TCR came from a female donor in good health, enrolled as a control in a pregnancy study.

Here the CDR3 reads CAWSALRDRSSYEQYF. CDR3 coding DNA: TGTGCCTGGAGTGCCTTAAGGGACAGGAGCTCCTACGAGCAGTACTTC. V and J are TRBV30 and TRBJ2-7, with TRBD1 matching over 8 bases. CDR3 length equals 16 residues. Germline-derived CDR1 and CDR2 are GTSNPN and SVGIG (reference sequence). J was trimmed by 0 bases and V by 1 base; bases with no gene match: 8.